Below are 32 T cell receptor beta chains sequenced from a single sample in a study of T cell responses to AZD1222 COVID-19 vaccine. Sequenced by immunoSEQ multiplex PCR; TCRdb stores in-frame clones only, minus some. This table holds approximately 27,000 clones, around 90% found once. The material sequenced was peripheral blood, taken on day 0 of AZD1222 vaccination. Receptors were obtained from an adult in good health.

This rearrangement joins TRBV7-9 to TRBJ2-3; weak D call: TRBD2 (5 bases). The length of the CDR3 is 17 residues. With 2 bases removed from V and 0 bases from J, the gap between germline ends came to 15 bases. The germline V gene has CDR1 SEHNR and CDR2 FQNEAQ (reference sequence). CDR3: CASSLLGLDASTDTQYF. The CDR3 nucleotides read TGTGCCAGCAGCTTACTTGGACTTGACGCTAGCACAGATACGCAGTATTTT.

Only a few counts were recorded for this clone. This sequence joins TRBV2 and TRBJ1-5, with 10 bases matching TRBD1. CDR1 and CDR2 from the germline V gene are SNHLY and FYNNEI. The CDR3 loop spans 16 amino acids. J lost 2 bases, V lost 0 bases, and 1 base had no gene match. Here the CDR3 DNA reads TGTGCCAGCAGTGAAGCGACAGGGGGCGGCAATCAGCCCCAGCATTTT. This codes for CASSEATGGGNQPQHF.

This clone has just a few counts. The chain carries TRBV5-1 and TRBJ2-5; the D gene is possibly TRBD1 (5 bases). The CDR3 spans 17 residues. Trimming removed 5 bases at V and 5 bases at J, with 25 bases between. The germline V gene encodes CDR1 SGHRS and CDR2 YFSETQ. CDR3 nucleotides: TGCGCCAGCAGAACCTACGGACAAGGCAGGGTGGCCGAGACCCAGTACTTC. Translation: CASRTYGQGRVAETQYF.

The chain is built from TRBV7-9 and TRBJ1-5; 10 nucleotides align to TRBD1. CDR1 is SEHNR, CDR2 FQNEAQ, per germline (reference sequence). V lost 5 bases, J lost 6 bases, and 7 bases stayed unmatched. The CDR3 sequence is 15 residues long. The DNA of the CDR3 is TGTGCCAGCAGCAGGGGACAGGGGATAATTCAGCCCCAGCATTTT. This translates into CASSRGQGIIQPQHF.

The chain links TRBV3-1 (or the pseudogene TRBV3-2) to TRBJ1-1; D unclear. CDR1 and CDR2 from the germline V gene are LGHDT and YNNKEL (reference sequence). Trimming removed 0 bases from V and 1 base from J, with 6 bases in between. CDR3 length: 14 residues. The CDR3 is CASSQEAGNTEAFF. DNA for the CDR3: TGTGCCAGCAGCCAAGAGGCAGGGAACACTGAAGCTTTCTTT.

This clone turned up a few times. V is TRBV6-5 and J is TRBJ1-3; D uncertain. Germline-derived CDR1 and CDR2 are MNHEY and SVGAGI. CDR3 length: 15 residues. The V end lost 0 bases, the J end lost 0 bases, and 6 bases lay between the germline ends. CDR3 sequence: CASSYSTVSGNTIYF. As DNA, the CDR3 is TGTGCCAGCAGTTACTCGACGGTCTCTGGAAACACCATATATTTT.

The V gene is TRBV7-2, the J gene TRBJ2-7; 7 bases map to TRBD1. With V trimmed by 5 bases and J by 6 bases, 13 bases remained unmatched. This CDR3 is built from 15 residues. The V gene's germline CDR1 is SGHTA and CDR2 FQGNSA. The CDR3 protein is CASSTYRGRLGEQYF. DNA for the CDR3: TGTGCCAGCAGCACTTACAGGGGCCGGCTTGGCGAGCAGTACTTC.

The chain links TRBV7-9 to TRBJ2-3, with 8 nucleotides matching TRBD2. The CDR3 runs to 13 residues. The V and J ends lost 8 bases and 6 bases, in that order; junction bases with no gene match: 7. From germline, CDR1 is SEHNR and CDR2 FQNEAQ (reference sequence). The chain's CDR3 is CASQSGGKDTQYF. DNA for the CDR3: TGTGCCAGCCAAAGCGGGGGCAAGGATACGCAGTATTTT.

The chain joins TRBV5-6 to TRBJ1-5; no reliable D call. The V end was cut by 2 bases, the J end by 5 bases, with 14 bases between. Germline V gives CDR1 SGHDT, CDR2 YYEEEE. This CDR3 comprises 15 residues. The CDR3 is CASSLGRWRDQPQHF. In nucleotides, the CDR3 is TGTGCCAGCAGCTTAGGAAGGTGGAGGGATCAGCCCCAGCATTTT.

As for this clone: The junction departs from the called germline gene at one end, perhaps through a read error. The J gene is TRBJ2-3, the V gene TRBV10-2; unclear D gene. CDR3 length: 13 residues. Germline V gene sequence: CDR1 WSHSY, CDR2 SAAADI. The CDR3 is CASRESRTDTQYF. In nucleotides, the CDR3 is TGCGCCAGCAGGGAGTCTCGCACAGATACGCAGTATTTT.

This clone came up once. J is TRBJ1-2 and V is TRBV2; a possible D gene is TRBD1 (5 bases). The CDR3 has 13 residues. The V and J ends lost 6 bases and 5 bases respectively, with 13 bases between them. Germline V gene data show CDR1 as SNHLY and CDR2 as FYNNEI. In DNA, the CDR3 is TGTGCCAGCAGGGGACTGAGAAGTTATGGCTACACCTTC. It yields the protein CASRGLRSYGYTF.

The V call is TRBV3-1 (or the pseudogene TRBV3-2), the J call TRBJ2-5, with a possible D match to TRBD2 (5 bases). The CDR3 covers 16 residues. V shed 0 bases and J shed 5 bases, with 16 bases lying between them. The V gene's germline CDR1 is LGHDT and CDR2 YNNKEL (reference sequence). The CDR3 DNA sequence: TGTGCCAGCAGCCAAGATTTTTTCGACTACGAGGAGACCCAGTACTTC. This gives the protein CASSQDFFDYEETQYF.

The count of this clone is one. The V and J genes are TRBV27 and TRBJ1-2; TRBD1 is a possible D gene (6 bases). The V gene's germline CDR1 is MNHEY and CDR2 SMNVEV (reference sequence). The CDR3 consists of 17 residues. V dropped 0 bases and J dropped 4 bases, with 18 bases sitting between them. The CDR3 loop is CASSLSGTQPLIYGYTF. DNA for the CDR3: TGTGCCAGCAGTTTATCAGGGACACAGCCTTTAATCTATGGCTACACCTTC.

The chain is built from TRBV30 and TRBJ1-1, with D unresolved. Germline CDR1 GTSNPN, CDR2 SVGIG (reference sequence). The CDR3 contains 13 residues. With 0 bases removed from V and 5 bases from J, the gap between germline ends came to 10 bases. The DNA for the CDR3 is TGTGCCTGGAGTGTAATCGCGGGGACTGAAGCTTTCTTT. It yields the protein CAWSVIAGTEAFF.

The V and J genes are TRBV2 and TRBJ2-7, with TRBD1 as a possible D gene (6 bases). Trimming shortened V by 4 bases and J by 7 bases, and 17 bases separated the two germline ends. CDR1 and CDR2 from the germline V gene are SNHLY and FYNNEI. This CDR3 region has 14 residues. DNA of the CDR3: TGTGCCAGCAGTGGGCCGGGACCCCAGGGGGAGCAGTACTTC. Protein sequence: CASSGPGPQGEQYF.

The rearrangement joins TRBV7-3 to TRBJ2-4; weak D call: TRBD2 (6 bases). CDR1 is SGHTA, CDR2 FQGTGA, per germline. The CDR3 has 14 residues. Trimming took 3 bases from V and 0 from J, leaving 6 bases between them. The CDR3 here is CASSLGGAKNIQYF. Here the CDR3 DNA reads TGTGCCAGCAGCTTGGGAGGAGCCAAAAACATTCAGTACTTC.

This chain connects TRBV6-5 to TRBJ2-1, with 10 bases that match TRBD1. V trimming: 6 bases; J trimming: 7 bases; junction bases outside the gene matches: 6. This CDR3 is 14 amino acids long. CDR1 and CDR2 from the germline V gene are MNHEY and SVGAGI. As DNA, the CDR3 is TGTGCCAGCAGACTTATGGGACAGGGGAATGAGCAGTTCTTC. Translated, it gives CASRLMGQGNEQFF.

This chain joins TRBV6-5 and TRBJ2-2; no reliable D call. Germline CDR1 is MNHEY and CDR2 is SVGAGI. V was cut by 8 bases and J by 3 bases, with 10 bases left in between. The CDR3 consists of 13 residues. CDR3 region: CASERLYTGELFF. Here the CDR3 DNA reads TGTGCCAGCGAAAGGCTGTACACCGGGGAGCTGTTTTTT.

The genes are TRBV5-1 and TRBJ2-3; no clear D gene. With 0 bases removed from V and 2 bases from J, the gap between germline ends came to 7 bases. The CDR3 covers 14 residues. Germline CDR1 is SGHRS and CDR2 is YFSETQ. The CDR3 region has the DNA TGCGCCAGCAGCTTGGCGAAAAACACAGATACGCAGTATTTT. Amino acid sequence: CASSLAKNTDTQYF.

The chain links TRBV11-2 to TRBJ2-3; 10 nucleotides line up with TRBD2. The CDR3 has 16 amino acids. Germline CDR1 reads SGHAT; CDR2 reads FQNNGV. Trimming cost V 1 base and J 6 bases; bases outside gene matches: 7. The CDR3 loop reads CASSLVPSGGMDTQYF. In DNA, the CDR3 is TGTGCCAGCAGCTTAGTCCCTAGCGGGGGAATGGATACGCAGTATTTT. Complete variable domain (other parts from reference TRBV11-2 and TRBJ2-3): EAGVAQSPRYKIIEKRQSVAFWCNPISGHATLYWYQQILGQGPKLLIQFQNNGVVDDSQLPKDRFSAERLKGVDSTLKIQPAKLEDSAVYLCASSLVPSGGMDTQYFGPGTRLTVL.

The chain joins TRBV13 to TRBJ2-3; unclear D gene. V lost 5 bases, J lost 2 bases, and 14 bases lay in between. The V gene's germline CDR1 is PRHDT and CDR2 FYEKMQ (reference sequence). The CDR3 covers 15 residues. The DNA of the CDR3 is TGTGCCAGCAGCCCGACAAGGCTCCTCACAGATACGCAGTATTTT. Protein product: CASSPTRLLTDTQYF. Supplemented by reference TRBV13 and TRBJ2-3, the full variable domain reads AAGVIQSPRHLIKEKRETATLKCYPIPRHDTVYWYQQGPGQDPQFLISFYEKMQSDKGSIPDRFSAQQFSDYHSELNMSSLELGDSALYFCASSPTRLLTDTQYFGPGTRLTVL.

The genes are TRBV29-1 and TRBJ1-3; no firm D call. Germline V gene lookup returns CDR1 SQVTM and CDR2 ANQGSEA. The CDR3 is 14 residues long. V was shortened by 4 bases and J by 0 bases, with 10 bases between the two germline ends. Here the CDR3 DNA reads TGCAGCGTTGGAGGCAGTAGCTCTGGAAACACCATATATTTT. Encoded protein: CSVGGSSSGNTIYF.

This chain joins TRBV18 and TRBJ1-1; D is uncertain. Trimming left V 6 bases short and J 4 bases short, with 18 bases between. The CDR3 has 15 amino acids. Per the germline V gene, CDR1 is KGHSH and CDR2 is LQKENI. This CDR3 reads CASSGFGDWGTEAFF. The CDR3 coding sequence is TGTGCCAGCTCGGGGTTCGGGGATTGGGGCACTGAAGCTTTCTTT.

This chain connects TRBV9 to TRBJ2-7; D is uncertain. The CDR3 consists of 15 residues. Germline lookup yields CDR1 SGDLS and CDR2 YYNGEE. V lost 2 bases to trimming and J lost 3 bases, with 15 bases between them. CDR3 DNA sequence: TGTGCCAGCAGCGTTGCTTTCGGGCCGTTCTACGAGCAGTACTTC. This codes for CASSVAFGPFYEQYF.

The chain has TRBV7-2 and TRBJ2-7; D may be TRBD2 (5 bases). V was pared by 2 bases and J by 7 bases, with 15 bases between. The CDR3 sequence is 14 residues long. Germline V gives CDR1 SGHTA, CDR2 FQGNSA. The DNA for the CDR3 is TGTGCCAGCAGCTTAAGGTACAAGCCGGGGGAGCAGTACTTC. It yields the protein CASSLRYKPGEQYF.

The CDR3: CASSQDKGIKNTEAFF. The CDR3 DNA reads TGTGCCAGCAGCCAAGATAAAGGGATTAAGAACACTGAAGCTTTCTTT. This rearrangement joins TRBV14 to TRBJ1-1; D unresolved. The ends were cut back, 0 bases at V and 1 base at J, with 12 bases in the middle. The CDR3 sequence is 16 residues long. Germline-derived CDR1 and CDR2 are SGHDN and FVKESK.

This clone was counted a few times. The chain uses TRBV7-8 and TRBJ1-6; D gene unclear. Germline lookup yields CDR1 SGHVS and CDR2 FQNEAQ. V dropped 1 base and J dropped 9 bases, with 7 bases sitting between them. This CDR3 contains 13 residues. The CDR3 loop is CASSLVGSSPLHF. CDR3 coding DNA: TGTGCCAGCAGCTTAGTCGGTAGTTCACCCCTCCACTTT.

The V call is TRBV28, the J call TRBJ2-5; D is possibly TRBD1 (5 bases). The CDR3 loop spans 14 amino acids. With 1 base removed from V and 3 bases from J, the gap between germline ends came to 9 bases. CDR1 and CDR2 (germline): MDHEN, SYDVKM. CDR3 in DNA: TGTGCCAGCAGTTTATTAGGCAGGGAAGAGACCCAGTACTTC. Translated: CASSLLGREETQYF.

The chain has TRBV5-5 and TRBJ2-7; TRBD2 matches at 8 bases. Losses at the gene ends were 5 bases for V and 0 bases for J; bases not matched to a gene: 7. This CDR3 region has 15 residues. Germline assignment: CDR1 SGHKS and CDR2 YYEKEE (reference sequence). The CDR3 DNA follows: TGTGCCAGCAGTCGCATCGGGACTAGCTCCTACGAGCAGTACTTC. Its protein is CASSRIGTSSYEQYF.

This sequence joins TRBV5-1 and TRBJ2-7; 11 nucleotides match TRBD2. Germline V CDR1 and CDR2: SGHRS, YFSETQ. With 2 bases clipped from V and 4 bases from J, the junction kept 5 bases outside the gene matches. CDR3 size: 15 residues. The CDR3 DNA reads TGCGCCAGCAGCTTTTCAGGGACTAGCGGATACGAGCAGTACTTC. This translates into CASSFSGTSGYEQYF.

The chain employs TRBV2 and TRBJ1-4, with D unclear. V lost 2 bases and J lost 8, with 18 bases in between. Germline V gene data show CDR1 as SNHLY and CDR2 as FYNNEI. There are 16 residues in the CDR3. Written as DNA, the CDR3 is TGTGCCAGCAGTGAAAACGAGGCCCCGGCTAGGGAAAAACTGTTTTTT. Translated, it gives CASSENEAPAREKLFF.

This clone was observed once. The chain joins TRBV5-1 to TRBJ2-7, with 7 bases lining up with TRBD2. The germline CDR1 and CDR2 sequences are SGHRS and YFSETQ. Unmatched junction bases numbered 18, after V lost 4 bases and J lost 2 bases. There are 18 residues in the CDR3. CDR3 loop: CASSPLGVASGGTYEQYF. Written as DNA, the CDR3 is TGCGCCAGCAGCCCCCTTGGCGTGGCTAGCGGAGGGACCTACGAGCAGTACTTC. Using reference TRBV5-1 and TRBJ2-7 for the parts outside the CDR3, the full variable domain is KAGVTQTPRYLIKTRGQQVTLSCSPISGHRSVSWYQQTPGQGLQFLFEYFSETQRNKGNFPGRFSGRQFSNSRSEMNVSTLELGDSALYLCASSPLGVASGGTYEQYFGPGTRLTVT.